Shown below are 30 T cell receptor beta chains from a single sample sequenced in a study of T cell responses to AZD1222 COVID-19 vaccine. Profiled with immunoSEQ multiplex PCR; TCRdb holds only in-frame clones, not every one. The table records around 99,000 clones, approximately 90% of them present only once. Sequencing used peripheral blood, obtained 28 days after the second AZD1222 dose. These receptors originate from an adult who received the AZD1222 COVID-19 vaccine.

The chain has TRBV5-1 and TRBJ1-1, with a weak D call TRBD1 (5 bases). CDR1 SGHRS and CDR2 YFSETQ come from the germline V gene. This CDR3 comprises 14 residues. V lost 1 base and J 4 bases, leaving 11 bases between the germline ends. The CDR3 reads CASSLTGEGTEAFF. CDR3 in DNA: TGCGCCAGCAGCTTGACGGGGGAAGGCACTGAAGCTTTCTTT.

CDR3 coding DNA: TGCGCCAGCAGCCCCACTAGCGGGGATTACAATGAGCAGTTCTTC. It is translated as CASSPTSGDYNEQFF. V is TRBV5-1 and J is TRBJ2-1; TRBD2 aligns across 10 bases. Germline V CDR1 and CDR2: SGHRS, YFSETQ. V shed 4 bases, J shed 4 bases, and the junction held 5 bases outside the gene matches. The CDR3 contains 15 residues. The full variable domain, with the rest looked up from reference TRBV5-1 and TRBJ2-1, is KAGVTQTPRYLIKTRGQQVTLSCSPISGHRSVSWYQQTPGQGLQFLFEYFSETQRNKGNFPGRFSGRQFSNSRSEMNVSTLELGDSALYLCASSPTSGDYNEQFFGPGTRLTVL.

The count of this clone is one. The chain joins TRBV5-1 to TRBJ2-5; D uncertain. The germline V gene encodes CDR1 SGHRS and CDR2 YFSETQ. V lost 0 bases to trimming and J lost 1 base, with 4 bases between them. This CDR3 has 13 residues. This CDR3 reads CASSLEVQETQYF. The CDR3 nucleotides are TGCGCCAGCAGCTTGGAAGTCCAAGAGACCCAGTACTTC.

The chain joins TRBV19 to TRBJ1-5; the D is unclear. CDR3 size: 14 residues. CDR1 is LNHDA, CDR2 SQIVND, per germline (reference sequence). V was cut by 7 bases and J by 1 base, with 11 bases left in between. The CDR3: CASTSQMSNQPQHF. The CDR3 DNA reads as TGTGCCAGTACCTCGCAGATGAGCAATCAGCCCCAGCATTTT.

The V gene is TRBV5-1, the J gene TRBJ2-1; 12 bases align to TRBD2. This CDR3 spans 18 amino acids. CDR1 and CDR2 from the germline V gene are SGHRS and YFSETQ. After removal of 3 bases from V and 0 bases from J, the junction contained 7 bases not matched to a gene. The CDR3 loop reads CASSSPTSGGPSYNEQFF. The CDR3 DNA reads as TGCGCCAGCAGCTCACCGACTAGCGGGGGCCCCTCCTACAATGAGCAGTTCTTC.

This sequence joins TRBV5-1 and TRBJ1-6; the match to TRBD1 covers 7 bases. Germline values: CDR1 SGHRS, CDR2 YFSETQ. This CDR3 has 17 amino acids. The V segment lost 3 bases and the J segment 0 bases; nucleotides outside the gene matches: 6. In nucleotides, the CDR3 is TGCGCCAGCAGCTCGTACCAGGGGGACTCCTATAATTCACCCCTCCACTTT. It encodes CASSSYQGDSYNSPLHF.

This clone was seen once. The J gene is TRBJ1-3, the V gene TRBV6-2 or TRBV6-3, with 7 bases identical to TRBD1. Germline lookup yields CDR1 MNHEY and CDR2 SVGEGT. The V segment lost 7 bases and the J segment 0 bases; nucleotides outside the gene matches: 9. The CDR3 is 16 residues long. CDR3 sequence (DNA): TGTGCCAGCACCCCCGGAGGGACAGTCTCTGGAAACACCATATATTTT. Residues: CASTPGGTVSGNTIYF.

The V call is TRBV5-1, the J call TRBJ2-7, with 9 nucleotides matching TRBD1. V dropped 3 bases and J dropped 3; count of bases not matched to a gene: 4. The CDR3 consists of 14 residues. Germline V CDR1 and CDR2: SGHRS, YFSETQ. In DNA form, the CDR3 reads TGCGCCAGCAGCTCGGACAGGGGTAACTACGAGCAGTACTTC. This translates into CASSSDRGNYEQYF. Combining the CDR3 with reference TRBV5-1 and TRBJ2-7 gives the whole variable domain KAGVTQTPRYLIKTRGQQVTLSCSPISGHRSVSWYQQTPGQGLQFLFEYFSETQRNKGNFPGRFSGRQFSNSRSEMNVSTLELGDSALYLCASSSDRGNYEQYFGPGTRLTVT.

The J gene is TRBJ2-3, the V gene TRBV19; 8 bases fit TRBD1. V shed 3 bases, J shed 4 bases, and the junction held 3 bases outside the gene matches. The CDR3 spans 14 residues. The germline CDR1 and CDR2 sequences are LNHDA and SQIVND (reference sequence). The CDR3 loop is CASSIGTGADTQYF. CDR3 nucleotides: TGTGCCAGTAGTATCGGGACAGGTGCAGATACGCAGTATTTT.

This chain uses TRBV5-5 with TRBJ1-5, with 11 bases that match TRBD1. Germline CDR1 and CDR2: SGHKS and YYEKEE (reference sequence). The junction had 2 bases not matched to a gene; V was cut back by 3 bases and J by 6 bases. The CDR3 has 14 residues. The CDR3 nucleotides are TGTGCCAGCAGCTCGGGACAGGGGGGTCAGCCCCAGCATTTT. It yields the protein CASSSGQGGQPQHF.

The chain recombines TRBV19 with TRBJ1-4, with 9 nucleotides matching TRBD1. Trimming took 5 bases from V and 7 from J; bases not matched to a gene: 8. The germline gives CDR1 LNHDA, CDR2 SQIVND (reference sequence). The CDR3 contains 15 residues. The CDR3 spells CASSLRTGASEKLFF. DNA for the CDR3: TGTGCCAGTAGTCTTCGGACAGGGGCGAGTGAAAAACTGTTTTTT.

This rearrangement joins TRBV18 to TRBJ1-2; no reliable D call. Germline lookup yields CDR1 KGHSH and CDR2 LQKENI. The ends were cut back, 2 bases at V and 5 bases at J, with 15 bases in the middle. The CDR3 runs 15 residues. The DNA for the CDR3 is TGTGCCAGCTCACCAAGGACGGAGATAGGTTATGGCTACACCTTC. It yields the protein CASSPRTEIGYGYTF.

The V and J genes are TRBV6-5 and TRBJ1-4; D may be TRBD1 (5 bases). CDR1 is MNHEY and CDR2 is SVGAGI in the germline V gene. V was cut by 7 bases and J by 4 bases, with 16 bases left in between. This CDR3 region has 15 residues. CDR3 sequence (DNA): TGTGCCAGCACCCGGGTGGGGCAGCTTAATGAAAAACTGTTTTTT. It specifies CASTRVGQLNEKLFF.

V usage is TRBV5-1 and J usage is TRBJ1-2; a possible D gene is TRBD1 (5 bases). Germline V gene data show CDR1 as SGHRS and CDR2 as YFSETQ. Trimming shortened V by 4 bases and J by 6 bases, and 13 bases separated the two germline ends. This CDR3 is built from 13 residues. The CDR3 loop reads CASSLGLGNGYTF. CDR3 in DNA: TGCGCCAGCAGCCTGGGACTGGGAAATGGCTACACCTTC.

As concerns this clone: Other nucleotide sequences in the sample specify the same CDR3. The chain couples TRBV19 to TRBJ1-1, with D uncertain. The CDR3 totals 14 residues. V was shortened by 1 base and J by 0 bases, with 6 bases between the two germline ends. Germline V CDR1 and CDR2: LNHDA, SQIVND (reference sequence). The CDR3: CASSIGGLNTEAFF. The DNA of the CDR3 is TGTGCCAGTAGTATAGGGGGATTGAACACTGAAGCTTTCTTT.

The chain combines TRBV7-3 with TRBJ2-6; D possibly corresponds to TRBD1 (6 bases). Trimming removed 5 bases at V and 0 bases at J, with 14 bases between. The CDR3 is 17 amino acids. Germline lookup yields CDR1 SGHTA and CDR2 FQGTGA. As DNA, the CDR3 is TGTGCCAGCAGCCCCCGGGACAATTTCTCTGGGGCCAACGTCCTGACTTTC. It yields the protein CASSPRDNFSGANVLTF. Supplemented by reference TRBV7-3 and TRBJ2-6, the full variable domain reads GAGVSQTPSNKVTEKGKYVELRCDPISGHTALYWYRQSLGQGPEFLIYFQGTGAADDSGLPNDRFFAVRPEGSVSTLKIQRTERGDSAVYLCASSPRDNFSGANVLTFGAGSRLTVL.

This clone occurred once. The J gene is TRBJ1-1, the V gene TRBV6-5; tentatively, D is TRBD1 (5 bases). The V end lost 5 bases, the J end lost 1 base, and 14 bases lay between the germline ends. The CDR3 covers 15 residues. Germline V gene lookup returns CDR1 MNHEY and CDR2 SVGAGI. The CDR3 bases are TGTGCCAGCAGTAGGGAGGGACGGCCGAACACTGAAGCTTTCTTT. It yields the protein CASSREGRPNTEAFF.

The V and J genes are TRBV11-2 and TRBJ1-6; D might be TRBD1 (6 bases). CDR1 SGHAT and CDR2 FQNNGV come from the germline V gene. V gave up 4 bases and J gave up 8 bases, with 15 bases separating them. The CDR3 spans 15 residues. The CDR3 is CASSSQGGYDSPLHF. As DNA, the CDR3 is TGTGCCAGCAGCTCACAGGGAGGTTATGATTCACCCCTCCACTTT.

A single count supports this clone. The rearrangement links TRBV5-1 to TRBJ2-1; 10 positions match TRBD1. V lost 4 bases, J lost 6 bases, and 13 bases stayed unmatched. Per germline, CDR1 SGHRS and CDR2 YFSETQ. This CDR3 contains 17 residues. CDR3 sequence: CASSQDRGQTGANEQFF. In DNA form, the CDR3 reads TGCGCCAGCAGCCAAGACAGGGGGCAGACGGGGGCCAATGAGCAGTTCTTC.

The V and J genes are TRBV28 and TRBJ2-1, with 15 positions matching TRBD2. The CDR3 consists of 19 residues. Trimming at V came to 6 bases and at J to 1 base, leaving 10 bases not matched to a gene. Germline CDR1 reads MDHEN; CDR2 reads SYDVKM. The CDR3 loop reads CASSTRTSGGAGSYNEQFF. For the CDR3, the DNA is TGTGCCAGCAGCACCCGGACTAGCGGGGGGGCCGGGTCCTACAATGAGCAGTTCTTC.

The rearrangement uses TRBV12-2 and TRBJ2-5; the table's D call, TRBD2, has no DNA check behind it. TRBV12-2 is a listed pseudogene. The CDR3 consists of 17 residues. The DNA of the CDR3 is TGTGCAAGTCGCTTACCCCGACTAGCGGGGGATCAAGAGACCCAGTACTTC. Translation: CASRLPRLAGDQETQYF.

The gene calls are TRBV5-1 and TRBJ2-5; 12 nucleotides match TRBD1. The ends lost 4 bases at V and 4 bases at J; junction bases unmatched: 5. The CDR3 length is 15 residues. The germline gives CDR1 SGHRS, CDR2 YFSETQ. CDR3 in amino acids: CASSPGQGASETQYF. As DNA, the CDR3 is TGCGCCAGCAGCCCGGGACAGGGGGCTTCAGAGACCCAGTACTTC. The complete variable domain, with remaining parts taken from reference TRBV5-1 and TRBJ2-5, reads KAGVTQTPRYLIKTRGQQVTLSCSPISGHRSVSWYQQTPGQGLQFLFEYFSETQRNKGNFPGRFSGRQFSNSRSEMNVSTLELGDSALYLCASSPGQGASETQYFGPGTRLLVL.

This chain uses TRBV4-1 with TRBJ2-3; D uncertain. Trimming cost V 2 bases and J 0 bases, with 12 bases left between them. The CDR3 length is 16 residues. CDR1 and CDR2 (germline): MGHRA, YSYEKL. The DNA of the CDR3 is TGCGCCAGCAGCCAATTCGCACTGCCCAGCACAGATACGCAGTATTTT. This translates into CASSQFALPSTDTQYF.

V and J are TRBV24-1 and TRBJ2-6; possibly TRBD2 for D (5 bases). The V gene's germline CDR1 is KGHDR and CDR2 SFDVKD. This CDR3 is 16 amino acids long. The ends were cut back, 3 bases at V and 2 bases at J, with 10 bases in the middle. The CDR3 bases are TGTGCCACCAGTGATACGGGGTTGGCTGGGGCCAACGTCCTGACTTTC. It specifies CATSDTGLAGANVLTF.

This clone was picked up one time. The genes are TRBV13 and TRBJ1-2; D is undetermined. CDR3 length: 15 residues. The germline V and J ends were trimmed by 5 bases and 2 bases, with 15 bases remaining between them. The germline V gene encodes CDR1 PRHDT and CDR2 FYEKMQ (reference sequence). CDR3 in DNA: TGTGCCAGCAGCCTCTCTATAAACCAGAACTATGGCTACACCTTC. Amino acid sequence: CASSLSINQNYGYTF.

This chain connects TRBV7-9 to TRBJ1-1; TRBD1 matches at 12 bases. CDR1 is SEHNR, CDR2 FQNEAQ, per germline (reference sequence). The trim removed 2 bases at V and 4 bases at J, leaving 5 bases unmatched. The CDR3 extends over 16 amino acids. Here the CDR3 DNA reads TGTGCCAGCAGCTTACCGGGACAGGGGGCCTCCACTGAAGCTTTCTTT. This translates into CASSLPGQGASTEAFF.

This chain links TRBV18 with TRBJ2-1; 8 bases map to TRBD2. This CDR3 is 16 amino acids long. From germline, CDR1 is KGHSH and CDR2 LQKENI. V was pared by 2 bases and J by 7 bases, with 10 bases of the junction left unmatched. The CDR3 region has the DNA TGTGCCAGCTCACCAGGGGTAGCGGGGTTCGGGAATGAGCAGTTCTTC. As protein: CASSPGVAGFGNEQFF.

V usage is TRBV27 and J usage is TRBJ2-6; D possibly corresponds to TRBD1 (5 bases). This CDR3 has 14 amino acids. The germline CDR1 and CDR2 sequences are MNHEY and SMNVEV (reference sequence). The V end was cut by 5 bases, the J end by 1 base, with 6 bases between. Here the CDR3 DNA reads TGTGCCAGCAGTCGACAGTCTGGGGCCAACGTCCTGACTTTC. Its translation: CASSRQSGANVLTF.

This clone was recorded once. The chain combines TRBV6-5 with TRBJ1-2; TRBD1 aligns across 8 bases. Germline CDR1 MNHEY, CDR2 SVGAGI. The CDR3 runs to 14 residues. Germline trimming cut 2 bases from V and 2 bases from J; bases unmatched to any gene: 1. CDR3 sequence: CASSYRTGNYGYTF. The CDR3 nucleotides read TGTGCCAGCAGTTACCGGACAGGGAACTATGGCTACACCTTC.

The chain combines TRBV6-6 with TRBJ2-7; 7 bases line up with TRBD1. The length of the CDR3 is 13 residues. The V and J ends lost 8 bases and 4 bases, in that order; junction bases with no gene match: 8. Germline-derived CDR1 and CDR2 are MNHNY and SVGAGI (reference sequence). The CDR3 DNA sequence: TGTGCCAGCGACCCTGGGACAGAGTACGAGCAGTACTTC. It yields the protein CASDPGTEYEQYF.